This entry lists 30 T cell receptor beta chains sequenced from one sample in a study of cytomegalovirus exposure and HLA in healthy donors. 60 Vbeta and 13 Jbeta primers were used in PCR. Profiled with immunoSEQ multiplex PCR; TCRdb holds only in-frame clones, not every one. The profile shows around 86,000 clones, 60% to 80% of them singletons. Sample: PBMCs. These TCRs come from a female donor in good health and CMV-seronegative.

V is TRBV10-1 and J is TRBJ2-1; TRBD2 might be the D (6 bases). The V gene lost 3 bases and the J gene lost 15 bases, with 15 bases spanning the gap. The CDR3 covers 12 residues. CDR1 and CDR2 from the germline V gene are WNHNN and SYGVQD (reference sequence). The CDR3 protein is CASSDTGRGLFF. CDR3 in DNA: TGCGCCAGCAGTGATACCGGGAGAGGTCTGTTCTTC.

The CDR3 loop reads CASSSGQGYEKLFF. The DNA for the CDR3 is TGCGCCAGCAGCTCAGGACAGGGCTATGAAAAACTGTTTTTT. The gene calls are TRBV5-1 and TRBJ1-4; the match to TRBD1 covers 8 bases. The V gene's germline CDR1 is SGHRS and CDR2 YFSETQ. The CDR3 totals 14 residues. The trim removed 3 bases at V and 6 bases at J, leaving 4 bases unmatched.

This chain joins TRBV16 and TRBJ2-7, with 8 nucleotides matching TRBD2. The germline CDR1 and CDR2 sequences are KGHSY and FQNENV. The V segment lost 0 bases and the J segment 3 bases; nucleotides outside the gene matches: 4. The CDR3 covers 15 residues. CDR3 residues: CASSQSGTSVYEQYF. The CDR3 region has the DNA TGTGCCAGCAGCCAATCCGGGACTAGTGTCTACGAGCAGTACTTC.

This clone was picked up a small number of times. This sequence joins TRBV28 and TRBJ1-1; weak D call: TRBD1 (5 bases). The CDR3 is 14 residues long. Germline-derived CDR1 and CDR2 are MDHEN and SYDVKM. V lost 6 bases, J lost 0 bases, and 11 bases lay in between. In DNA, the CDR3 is TGTGCCAGCAGCCGCGGGGGGTTGAACACTGAAGCTTTCTTT. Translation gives CASSRGGLNTEAFF.

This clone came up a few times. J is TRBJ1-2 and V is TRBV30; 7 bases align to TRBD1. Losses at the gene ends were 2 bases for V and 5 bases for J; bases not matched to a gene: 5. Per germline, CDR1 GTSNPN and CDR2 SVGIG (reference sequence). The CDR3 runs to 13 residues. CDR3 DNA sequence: TGTGCCTGGAGTCTGAGGACAGGATATGGCTACACCTTC. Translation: CAWSLRTGYGYTF.

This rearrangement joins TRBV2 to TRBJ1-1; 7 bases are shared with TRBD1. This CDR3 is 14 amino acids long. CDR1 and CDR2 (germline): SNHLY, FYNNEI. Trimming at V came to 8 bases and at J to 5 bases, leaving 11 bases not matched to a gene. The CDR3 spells CASRRRGLGTEAFF. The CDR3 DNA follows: TGTGCCAGCCGGAGAAGGGGGCTGGGGACTGAAGCTTTCTTT.

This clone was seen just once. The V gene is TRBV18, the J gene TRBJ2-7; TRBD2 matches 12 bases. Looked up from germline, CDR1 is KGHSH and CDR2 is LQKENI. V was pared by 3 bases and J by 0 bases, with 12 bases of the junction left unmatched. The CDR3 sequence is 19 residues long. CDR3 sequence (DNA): TGTGCCAGCTCACCTTTGGGACTAGCGGGTCCACCTAGCTCCTACGAGCAGTACTTC. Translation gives CASSPLGLAGPPSSYEQYF. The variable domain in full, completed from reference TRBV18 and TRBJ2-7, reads NAGVMQNPRHLVRRRGQEARLRCSPMKGHSHVYWYRQLPEEGLKFMVYLQKENIIDESGMPKERFSAEFPKEGPSILRIQQVVRGDSAAYFCASSPLGLAGPPSSYEQYFGPGTRLTVT.

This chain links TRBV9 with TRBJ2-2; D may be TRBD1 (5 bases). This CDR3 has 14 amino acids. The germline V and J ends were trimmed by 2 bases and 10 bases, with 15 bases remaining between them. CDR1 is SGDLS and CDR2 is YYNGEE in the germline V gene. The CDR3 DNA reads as TGTGCCAGCAGCGTCTCAGGGTGGTCGGCGGAGCTGTTTTTT. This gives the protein CASSVSGWSAELFF.

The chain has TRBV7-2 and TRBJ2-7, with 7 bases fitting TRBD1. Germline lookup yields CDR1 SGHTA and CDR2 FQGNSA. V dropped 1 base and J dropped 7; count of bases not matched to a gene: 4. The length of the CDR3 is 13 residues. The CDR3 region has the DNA TGTGCCAGCAGCTTAGACGGCAGGGGGGAGCAGTACTTC. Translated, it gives CASSLDGRGEQYF.

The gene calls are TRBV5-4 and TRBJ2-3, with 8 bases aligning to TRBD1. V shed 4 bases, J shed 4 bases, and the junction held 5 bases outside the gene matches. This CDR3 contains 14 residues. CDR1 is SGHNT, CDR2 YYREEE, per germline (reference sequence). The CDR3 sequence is CASSRTGSPDTQYF. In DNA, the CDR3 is TGTGCCAGCAGCAGGACAGGGAGCCCAGATACGCAGTATTTT.

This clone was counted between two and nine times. CDR3 amino acids: CASTAQEGTEAFF. DNA of the CDR3: TGTGCCAGCACCGCCCAGGAGGGGACTGAAGCTTTCTTT. The chain carries TRBV2 and TRBJ1-1, with D perhaps TRBD1 (5 bases). This CDR3 comprises 13 residues. The germline CDR1 and CDR2 sequences are SNHLY and FYNNEI. Trimming shortened V by 7 bases and J by 5 bases, and 14 bases separated the two germline ends.

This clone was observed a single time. The CDR3 DNA reads TGTGCCAGCAGCTTGAACAGGGGAGAGGGTCAGCCCCAGCATTTT. Its translation is CASSLNRGEGQPQHF. The V gene is TRBV5-5, the J gene TRBJ1-5; 7 positions match TRBD1. The CDR3 length is 15 residues. Germline V CDR1 and CDR2: SGHKS, YYEKEE (reference sequence). The V and J ends lost 1 base and 6 bases, in that order; junction bases with no gene match: 7.

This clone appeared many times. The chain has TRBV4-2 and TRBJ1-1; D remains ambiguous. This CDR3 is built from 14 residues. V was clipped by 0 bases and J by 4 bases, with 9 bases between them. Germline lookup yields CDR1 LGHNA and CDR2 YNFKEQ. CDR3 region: CASSQDGDVTEAFF. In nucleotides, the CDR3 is TGTGCCAGCAGCCAAGATGGAGATGTCACTGAAGCTTTCTTT.

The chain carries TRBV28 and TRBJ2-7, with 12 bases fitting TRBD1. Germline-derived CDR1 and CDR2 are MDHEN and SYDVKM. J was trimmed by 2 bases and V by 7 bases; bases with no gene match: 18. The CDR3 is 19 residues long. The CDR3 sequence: CASTGPGQGAAGSPYEQYF. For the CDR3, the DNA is TGTGCCAGCACCGGACCGGGACAGGGGGCGGCTGGGAGCCCCTACGAGCAGTACTTC.

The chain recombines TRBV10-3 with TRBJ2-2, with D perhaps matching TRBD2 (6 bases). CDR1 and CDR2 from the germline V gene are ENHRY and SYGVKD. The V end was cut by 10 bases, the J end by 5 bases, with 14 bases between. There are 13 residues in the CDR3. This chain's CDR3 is CATKHGGTGELFF. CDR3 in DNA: TGTGCCACCAAACATGGGGGGACCGGGGAGCTGTTTTTT.

The CDR3 nucleotides read TGTGCCAGCAGCGTCCGGACGGAGCCCTCGGGGGGCTACACCTTC. This sequence encodes CASSVRTEPSGGYTF. The chain couples TRBV9 to TRBJ1-2, with D unclear. The CDR3 totals 15 residues. Trimming took off 2 bases at V and 8 bases at J, with 19 bases between the two ends. Germline CDR1 reads SGDLS; CDR2 reads YYNGEE.

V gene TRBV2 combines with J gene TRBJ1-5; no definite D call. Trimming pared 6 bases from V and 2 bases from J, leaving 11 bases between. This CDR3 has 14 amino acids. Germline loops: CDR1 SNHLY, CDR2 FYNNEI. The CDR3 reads CASRDLRGNQPQHF. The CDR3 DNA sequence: TGTGCCAGCAGGGATCTACGGGGCAATCAGCCCCAGCATTTT.

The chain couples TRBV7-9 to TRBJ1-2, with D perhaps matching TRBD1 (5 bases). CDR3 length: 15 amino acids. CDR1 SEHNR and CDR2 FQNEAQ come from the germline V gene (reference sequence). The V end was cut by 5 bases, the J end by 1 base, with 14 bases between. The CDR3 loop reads CASSKDSVLNYGYTF. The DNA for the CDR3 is TGTGCCAGCAGCAAAGACAGCGTACTTAACTATGGCTACACCTTC.

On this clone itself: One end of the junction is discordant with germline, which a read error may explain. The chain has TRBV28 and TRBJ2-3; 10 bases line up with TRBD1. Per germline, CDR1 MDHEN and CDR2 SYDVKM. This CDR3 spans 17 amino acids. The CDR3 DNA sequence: TGTGACAGCAGTTTCTGGACAGGGGGAAGGGTGACAGATACGCAGTATTTT. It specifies CDSSFWTGGRVTDTQYF.

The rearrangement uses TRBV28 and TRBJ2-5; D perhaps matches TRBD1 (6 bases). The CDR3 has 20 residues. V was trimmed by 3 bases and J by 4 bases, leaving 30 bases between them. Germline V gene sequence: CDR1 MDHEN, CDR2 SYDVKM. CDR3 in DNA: TGTGCCAGCAGTTTCGGGTCAAGGTTTGGTGCGATATTCAGGGGAGAGACCCAGTACTTC. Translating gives CASSFGSRFGAIFRGETQYF.

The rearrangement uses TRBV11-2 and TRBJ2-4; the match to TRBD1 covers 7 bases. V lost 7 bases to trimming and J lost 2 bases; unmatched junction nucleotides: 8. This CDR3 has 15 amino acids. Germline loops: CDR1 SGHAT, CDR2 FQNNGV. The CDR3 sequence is CASTLTQGTKNIQYF. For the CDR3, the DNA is TGTGCCAGCACTCTGACACAGGGGACCAAAAACATTCAGTACTTC.

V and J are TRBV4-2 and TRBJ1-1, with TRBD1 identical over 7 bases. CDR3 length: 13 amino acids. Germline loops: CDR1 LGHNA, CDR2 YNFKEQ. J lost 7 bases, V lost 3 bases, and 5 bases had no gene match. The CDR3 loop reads CASSQSRQGEAFF. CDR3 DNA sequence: TGTGCCAGCAGCCAGTCGCGACAGGGTGAAGCTTTCTTT.

This CDR3 is CASSLQGPDTQYF. The CDR3 DNA sequence: TGTGCCAGCAGTCTACAGGGCCCAGATACGCAGTATTTT. The chain carries TRBV6-5 and TRBJ2-3, with D maybe TRBD1 (6 bases). Trimming shortened V by 5 bases and J by 4 bases, and 10 bases separated the two germline ends. Germline V gene data show CDR1 as MNHEY and CDR2 as SVGAGI. This CDR3 has 13 residues.

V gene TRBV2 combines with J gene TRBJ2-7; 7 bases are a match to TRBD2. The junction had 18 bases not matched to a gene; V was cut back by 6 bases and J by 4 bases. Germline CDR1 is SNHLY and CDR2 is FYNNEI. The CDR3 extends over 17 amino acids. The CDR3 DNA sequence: TGTGCCAGCAGCGGAGGGGCCCGACTAGCTAGGACGTACGAGCAGTACTTC. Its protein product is CASSGGARLARTYEQYF.

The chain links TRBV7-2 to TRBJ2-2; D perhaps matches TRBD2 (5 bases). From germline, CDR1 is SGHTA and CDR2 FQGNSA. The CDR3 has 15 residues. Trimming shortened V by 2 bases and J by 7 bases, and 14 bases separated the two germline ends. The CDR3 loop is CASSLFGMGIGELFF. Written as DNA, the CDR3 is TGTGCCAGCAGCTTATTCGGGATGGGCATCGGGGAGCTGTTTTTT. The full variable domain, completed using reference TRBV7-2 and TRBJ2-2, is GAGVSQSPSNKVTEKGKDVELRCDPISGHTALYWYRQSLGQGLEFLIYFQGNSAPDKSGLPSDRFSAERTGGSVSTLTIQRTQQEDSAVYLCASSLFGMGIGELFFGEGSRLTVL.

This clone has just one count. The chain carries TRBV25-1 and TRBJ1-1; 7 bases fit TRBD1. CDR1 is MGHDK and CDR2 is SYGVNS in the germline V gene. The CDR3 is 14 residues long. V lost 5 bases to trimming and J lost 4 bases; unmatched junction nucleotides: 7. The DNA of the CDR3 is TGTGCCAGCAGTCGGGGACAGTCGGGCACTGAAGCTTTCTTT. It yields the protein CASSRGQSGTEAFF.

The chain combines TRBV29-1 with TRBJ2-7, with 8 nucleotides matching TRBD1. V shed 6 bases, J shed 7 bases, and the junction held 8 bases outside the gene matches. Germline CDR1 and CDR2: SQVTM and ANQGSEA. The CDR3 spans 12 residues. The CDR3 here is CSVSFGQGEQYF. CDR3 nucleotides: TGCAGCGTCAGCTTCGGACAGGGAGAGCAGTACTTC.

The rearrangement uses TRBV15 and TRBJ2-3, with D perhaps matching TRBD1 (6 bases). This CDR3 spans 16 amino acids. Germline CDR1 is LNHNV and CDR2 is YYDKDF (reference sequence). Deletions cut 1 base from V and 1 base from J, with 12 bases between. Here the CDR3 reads CATSRVRGVGTDTQYF. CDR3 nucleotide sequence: TGTGCCACCAGCAGAGTCAGGGGAGTGGGCACAGATACGCAGTATTTT.

CDR3 residues: CASSPQGVANQPQHF. CDR3 coding DNA: TGTGCCAGCAGCCCCCAGGGGGTTGCCAATCAGCCCCAGCATTTT. The chain has TRBV5-5 and TRBJ1-5; 7 bases line up with TRBD1. V shed 4 bases, J shed 3 bases, and the junction held 7 bases outside the gene matches. The germline gives CDR1 SGHKS, CDR2 YYEKEE (reference sequence). The CDR3 has 15 amino acids.

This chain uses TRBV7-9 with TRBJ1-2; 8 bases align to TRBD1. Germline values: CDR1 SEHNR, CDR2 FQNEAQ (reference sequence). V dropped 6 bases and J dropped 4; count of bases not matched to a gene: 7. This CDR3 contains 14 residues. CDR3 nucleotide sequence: TGTGCCAGCAGGGACAGGGACCTCGCCTATGGCTACACCTTC. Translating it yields CASRDRDLAYGYTF.